This T cell receptor (beta chain) was obtained from a study of T cell responses to AZD1222 COVID-19 vaccine. Study in general: Analyses pooled second doses at about 4 or about 12 weeks.

V lost 1 base and J 2 bases, leaving 15 bases between the germline ends. From germline, CDR1 is LNHNV and CDR2 YYDKDF (reference sequence). CDR3 length equals 16 residues. Assay used: immunoSEQ multiplex PCR; TCRdb lists only in-frame clones, some missing. The sample has more than 250,000 clones, 85% to 95% seen once. The sample here was peripheral blood, taken on day 0 of AZD1222 vaccination. The sequence derives from an adult in good health. This sequence joins TRBV15 and TRBJ2-7, with D possibly being TRBD2 (5 bases). The CDR3: CATSRGSGVTAYEQYF. In DNA, the CDR3 is TGTGCCACCAGCAGAGGTTCCGGGGTTACCGCCTACGAGCAGTACTTC.